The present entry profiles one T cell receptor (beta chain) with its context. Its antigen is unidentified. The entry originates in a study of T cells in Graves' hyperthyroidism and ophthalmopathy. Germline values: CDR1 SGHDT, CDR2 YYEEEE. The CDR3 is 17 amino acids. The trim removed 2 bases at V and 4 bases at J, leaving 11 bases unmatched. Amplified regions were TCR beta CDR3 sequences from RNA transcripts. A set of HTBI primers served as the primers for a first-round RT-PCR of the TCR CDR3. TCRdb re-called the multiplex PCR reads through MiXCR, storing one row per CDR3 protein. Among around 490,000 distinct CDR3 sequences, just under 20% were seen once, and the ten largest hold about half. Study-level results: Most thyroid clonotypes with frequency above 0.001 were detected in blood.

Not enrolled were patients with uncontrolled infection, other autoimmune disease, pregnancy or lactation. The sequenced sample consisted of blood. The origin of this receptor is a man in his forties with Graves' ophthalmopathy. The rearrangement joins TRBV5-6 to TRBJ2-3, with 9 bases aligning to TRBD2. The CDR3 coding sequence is TGTGCCAGCAGCTTCGTTCGGCGGGAGGGCGAGGCAGATACGCAGTATTTT. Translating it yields CASSFVRREGEADTQYF. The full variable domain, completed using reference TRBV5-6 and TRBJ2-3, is DAGVTQSPTHLIKTRGQQVTLRCSPKSGHDTVSWYQQALGQGPQFIFQYYEEEERQRGNFPDRFSGHQFPNYSSELNVNALLLGDSALYLCASSFVRREGEADTQYFGPGTRLTVL.